Below, one T cell receptor (beta chain) is given with its context. Other DNA sequences within the sample encode an identical CDR3. V shed 2 bases and J shed 4 bases, with 5 bases lying between them. The CDR3 sequence is 12 residues long. Per the germline V gene, CDR1 is MDHEN and CDR2 is SYDVKM. TCRdb keeps only in-frame clones here, not all; method: immunoSEQ multiplex PCR. The sample lists roughly 69,000 clones, roughly 91% occurring once. This sample stems from a study of T cell changes during pregnancy in multiple sclerosis. The clonotype comes from a female donor with multiple sclerosis, enrolled in a pregnancy study. This rearrangement joins TRBV28 to TRBJ1-2; D remains unclear. The source was peripheral blood, collected in the third trimester of pregnancy. The CDR3 coding sequence is TGTGCCAGCAGTTTAGGGCCCTATGGCTACACCTTC. It yields the protein CASSLGPYGYTF.